The clone carrying this T cell receptor (beta chain) showed up just a few times. TCRdb reprocessed the RACE reads via MiXCR and lists one record per CDR3 protein. The table lists approximately 34,000 distinct CDR3 sequences, just under 6.5% of them singletons. Specified time point: patch test 1, 2 weeks after DPC sensitization. Treatment noted: therapeutic diphenylcyclopropenone sensitization with weekly scalp DPC. Total RNA was isolated from whole blood that had not been fractionated. Investigators collected blood before applying each patch test. The donor pool consisted of alopecia patients aged 18 to 70 years, considered suitable for DPC. This entry comes from a study of human T cells and chemical hapten exposure. The CDR3 is 17 amino acids. CDR1 is SGHAT and CDR2 is FQNNGV in the germline V gene. V was clipped by 0 bases and J by 3 bases; unmatched bases: 5.

This chain connects TRBV11-2 to TRBJ1-6; 7 bases are a match to TRBD1. This sequence originates from a young woman with alopecia areata. Some clones in this sample may be carry-over from other donors' samples. The specimen comprised whole blood, sampled in connection with sensitization to the hapten diphenylcyclopropenone (DPC). CDR3 sequence (DNA): TGTGCCAGCAGCTTAGAAGGGGGGACAGTCTATAATTCACCCCTCCACTTT. This codes for CASSLEGGTVYNSPLHF.